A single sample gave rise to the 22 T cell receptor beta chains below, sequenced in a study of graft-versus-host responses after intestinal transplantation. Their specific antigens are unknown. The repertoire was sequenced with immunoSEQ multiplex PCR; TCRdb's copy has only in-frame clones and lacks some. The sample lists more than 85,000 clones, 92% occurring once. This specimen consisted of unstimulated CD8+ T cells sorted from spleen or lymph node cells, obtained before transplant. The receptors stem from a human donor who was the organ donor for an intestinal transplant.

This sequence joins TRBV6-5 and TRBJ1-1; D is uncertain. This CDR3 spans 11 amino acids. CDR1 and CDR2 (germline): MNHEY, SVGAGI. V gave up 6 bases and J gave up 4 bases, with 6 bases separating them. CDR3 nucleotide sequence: TGTGCCAGCAGCACACGCACTGAAGCTTTCTTT. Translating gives CASSTRTEAFF.

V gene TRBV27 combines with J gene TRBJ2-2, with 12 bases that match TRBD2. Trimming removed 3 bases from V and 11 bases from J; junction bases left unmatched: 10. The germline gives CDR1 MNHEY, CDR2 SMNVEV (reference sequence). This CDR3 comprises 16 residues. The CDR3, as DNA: TGTGCCAGCAGTTTGCCGGGACTAGCGGGTGCCCGAGAGCTGTTTTTT. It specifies CASSLPGLAGARELFF.

The DNA of the CDR3 is TGTGCCAGCAGCTTAGTTTACAGGGCAGAAACAAACTATGGCTACACCTTC. It codes for CASSLVYRAETNYGYTF. The chain employs TRBV11-2 and TRBJ1-2, with a possible D match to TRBD1 (6 bases). Trimming cost V 1 base and J 2 bases, with 17 bases left between them. There are 17 residues in the CDR3. CDR1 SGHAT and CDR2 FQNNGV come from the germline V gene.

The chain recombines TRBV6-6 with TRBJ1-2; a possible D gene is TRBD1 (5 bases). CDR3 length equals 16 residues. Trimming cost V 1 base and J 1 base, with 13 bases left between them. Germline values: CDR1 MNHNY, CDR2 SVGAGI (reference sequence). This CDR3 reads CASSYFDQGGNYGYTF. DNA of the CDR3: TGTGCCAGCAGTTACTTTGACCAGGGAGGTAACTATGGCTACACCTTC.

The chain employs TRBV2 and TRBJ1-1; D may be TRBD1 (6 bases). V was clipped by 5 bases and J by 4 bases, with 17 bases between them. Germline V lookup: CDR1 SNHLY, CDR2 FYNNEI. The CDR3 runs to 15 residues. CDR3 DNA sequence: TGTGCCAGCAGTCCCAGGACAAGGGGGTTCACTGAAGCTTTCTTT. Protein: CASSPRTRGFTEAFF.

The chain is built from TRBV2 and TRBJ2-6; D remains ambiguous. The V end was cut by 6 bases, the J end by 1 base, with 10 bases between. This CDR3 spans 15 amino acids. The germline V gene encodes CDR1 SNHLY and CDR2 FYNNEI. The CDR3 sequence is CASSDLESGANVLTF. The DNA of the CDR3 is TGTGCCAGCAGCGATCTAGAGTCTGGGGCCAACGTCCTGACTTTC.

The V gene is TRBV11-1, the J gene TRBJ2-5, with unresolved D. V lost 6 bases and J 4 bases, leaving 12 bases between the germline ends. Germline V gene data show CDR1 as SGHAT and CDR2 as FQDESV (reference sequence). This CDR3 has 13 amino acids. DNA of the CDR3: TGTGCCAGCAGTGAATTTATCGGAGAGACCCAGTACTTC. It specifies CASSEFIGETQYF.

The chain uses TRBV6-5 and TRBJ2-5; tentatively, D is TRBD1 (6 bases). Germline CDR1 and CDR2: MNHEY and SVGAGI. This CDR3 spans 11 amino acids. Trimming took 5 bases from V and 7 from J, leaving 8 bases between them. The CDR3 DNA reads TGTGCCAGCAGTCAACAGGGGACCCAGTACTTC. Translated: CASSQQGTQYF.

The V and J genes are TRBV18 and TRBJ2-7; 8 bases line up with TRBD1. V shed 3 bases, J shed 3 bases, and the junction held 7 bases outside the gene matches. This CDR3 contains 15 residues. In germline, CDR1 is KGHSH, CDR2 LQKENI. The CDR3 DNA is TGTGCCAGCTCACCGAGGTCAGGGGGCGGCTACGAGCAGTACTTC. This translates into CASSPRSGGGYEQYF.

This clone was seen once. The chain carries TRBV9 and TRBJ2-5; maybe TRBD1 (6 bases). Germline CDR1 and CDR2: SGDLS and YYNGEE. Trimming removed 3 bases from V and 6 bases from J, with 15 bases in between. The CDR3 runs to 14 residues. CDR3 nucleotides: TGTGCCAGCAGCGCGGGACAAGGAATAAAGACCCAGTACTTC. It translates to CASSAGQGIKTQYF.

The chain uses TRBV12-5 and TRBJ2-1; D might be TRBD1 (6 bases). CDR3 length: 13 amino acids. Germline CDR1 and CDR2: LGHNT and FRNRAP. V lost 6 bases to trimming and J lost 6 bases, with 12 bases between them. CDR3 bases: TGTGCTAGTGGGAGAGGGACACTCAATGAGCAGTTCTTC. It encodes CASGRGTLNEQFF.

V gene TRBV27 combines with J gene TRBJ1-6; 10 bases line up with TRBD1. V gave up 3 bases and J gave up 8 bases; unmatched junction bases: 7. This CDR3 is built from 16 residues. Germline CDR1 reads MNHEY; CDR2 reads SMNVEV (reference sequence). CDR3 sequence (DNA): TGTGCCAGCAGTTTGGACAGGGGGGTACCGGATTCACCCCTCCACTTT. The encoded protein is CASSLDRGVPDSPLHF.

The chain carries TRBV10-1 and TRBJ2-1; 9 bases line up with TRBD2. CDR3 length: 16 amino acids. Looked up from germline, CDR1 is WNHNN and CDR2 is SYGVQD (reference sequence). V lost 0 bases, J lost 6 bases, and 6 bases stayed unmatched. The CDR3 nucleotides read TGCGCCAGCAGTGAGTCGAAAAGCGGGAGGCTCAATGAGCAGTTCTTC. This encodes CASSESKSGRLNEQFF.

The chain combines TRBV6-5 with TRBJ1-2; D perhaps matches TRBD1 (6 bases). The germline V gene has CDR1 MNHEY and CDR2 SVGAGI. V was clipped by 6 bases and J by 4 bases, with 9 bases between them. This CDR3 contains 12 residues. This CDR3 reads CASRQGIYGYTF. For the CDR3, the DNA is TGTGCCAGCAGACAGGGAATCTATGGCTACACCTTC.

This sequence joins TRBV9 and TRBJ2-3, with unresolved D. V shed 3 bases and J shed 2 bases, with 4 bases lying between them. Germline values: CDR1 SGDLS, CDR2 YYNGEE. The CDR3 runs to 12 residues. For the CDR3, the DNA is TGTGCCAGCAGCGCAAACACAGATACGCAGTATTTT. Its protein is CASSANTDTQYF.

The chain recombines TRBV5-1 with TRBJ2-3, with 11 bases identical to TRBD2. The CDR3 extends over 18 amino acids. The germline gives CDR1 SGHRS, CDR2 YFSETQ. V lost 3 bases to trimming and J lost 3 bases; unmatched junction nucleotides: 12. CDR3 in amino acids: CASSSKLAGVGLTDTQYF. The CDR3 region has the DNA TGCGCCAGCAGCTCCAAACTAGCGGGGGTGGGTTTGACAGATACGCAGTATTTT.

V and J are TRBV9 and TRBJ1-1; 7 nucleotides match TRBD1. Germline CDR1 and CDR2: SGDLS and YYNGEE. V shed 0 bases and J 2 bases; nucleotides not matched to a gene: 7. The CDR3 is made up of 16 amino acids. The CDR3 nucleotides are TGTGCCAGCAGCGTAGCGGGTACAGGGGTTAACACTGAAGCTTTCTTT. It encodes CASSVAGTGVNTEAFF.

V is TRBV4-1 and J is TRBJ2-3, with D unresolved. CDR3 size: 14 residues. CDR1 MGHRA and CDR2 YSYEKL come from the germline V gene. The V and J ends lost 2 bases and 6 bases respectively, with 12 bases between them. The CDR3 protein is CASSQISYTDTQYF. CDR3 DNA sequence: TGCGCCAGCAGCCAAATATCTTACACGGATACGCAGTATTTT.

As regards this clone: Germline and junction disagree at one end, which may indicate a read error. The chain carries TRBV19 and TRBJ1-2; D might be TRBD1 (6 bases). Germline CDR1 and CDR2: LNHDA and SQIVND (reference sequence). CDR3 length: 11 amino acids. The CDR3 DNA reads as TGTGCCAGTGGGGACACCTATGGCCACACCTTC. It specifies CASGDTYGHTF.

CDR3 bases: TGTGCCAGCAGCCAGGTTTCTAAGTTACTTTCTAGCACAGATACGCAGTATTTT. Protein: CASSQVSKLLSSTDTQYF. The chain combines TRBV14 with TRBJ2-3; D unresolved. The length of the CDR3 is 18 residues. Germline CDR1 reads SGHDN; CDR2 reads FVKESK. Trimming left V 3 bases short and J 0 bases short, with 19 bases between. The full variable domain, in which reference TRBV14 and TRBJ2-3 provide the parts outside the CDR3, is EAGVTQFPSHSVIEKGQTVTLRCDPISGHDNLYWYRRVMGKEIKFLLHFVKESKQDESGMPNNRFLAERTGGTYSTLKVQPAELEDSGVYFCASSQVSKLLSSTDTQYFGPGTRLTVL.

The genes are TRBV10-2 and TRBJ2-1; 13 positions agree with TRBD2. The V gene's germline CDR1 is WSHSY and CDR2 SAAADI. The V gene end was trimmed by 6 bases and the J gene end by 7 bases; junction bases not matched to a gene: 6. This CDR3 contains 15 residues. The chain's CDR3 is CASRIGLAGVNEQFF. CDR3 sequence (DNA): TGCGCCAGCAGGATAGGACTAGCGGGAGTGAATGAGCAGTTCTTC.

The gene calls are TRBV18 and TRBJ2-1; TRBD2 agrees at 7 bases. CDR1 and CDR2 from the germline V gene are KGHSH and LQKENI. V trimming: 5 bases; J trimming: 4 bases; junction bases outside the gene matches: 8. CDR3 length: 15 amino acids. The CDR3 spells CASSTGLTHYNEQFF. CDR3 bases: TGTGCCAGCTCAACGGGACTAACCCATTACAATGAGCAGTTCTTC.